A selection of T cell receptor beta chains follows, all from one sample in a study of identical twins. TCRdb redid the calling of the 5' RACE reads with MiXCR, one entry per CDR3 protein. The sample contains more than 1.5 million distinct CDR3 sequences, less than 40% of which appear only once. The sequenced material came from cord blood. The receptors here all came from a newborn girl in good health. CDR3s include the opening cysteine and the closing phenylalanine or tryptophan. The D gene is left open where the match is weak. Clone size appears in some rows only: once, few, many, or a class for an expanded clone.

CDR3aa	CDR3nt	v_gene	abundance	j_gene	d_gene
CASGIPGLAGSEQFF	TGTGCCAGCGGTATTCCGGGACTAGCGGGGTCTGAGCAGTTCTTC	TRBV7-2	few	TRBJ2-1	TRBD2
CATSDLVGDSYEQYF	TGTGCCACCAGTGATTTGGTGGGTGACTCCTACGAGCAGTACTTC	TRBV24-1	NA	TRBJ2-7	NA
CASSLADRLYEQYF	TGTGCCAGCAGCTTGGCGGACAGGCTCTACGAGCAGTACTTC	TRBV12-3/TRBV12-4	NA	TRBJ2-7	TRBD1
CASSQTTSYEQYF	TGTGCCAGCAGCCAAACCACCTCCTACGAGCAGTACTTC	TRBV3-1	many	TRBJ2-7	NA
CASRAGAYGYTF	TGTGCCAGCAGGGCAGGGGCATATGGCTACACCTTC	TRBV2	few	TRBJ1-2	NA
CATSDSSGRADTQYF	TGTGCCACCAGTGATTCTAGCGGGAGGGCAGATACGCAGTATTTT	TRBV24-1	NA	TRBJ2-3	TRBD2
CSARLRVTNTEAFF	TGCAGTGCTAGACTGAGAGTTACGAACACTGAAGCTTTCTTT	TRBV20-1	NA	TRBJ1-1	NA
CSARDLSRGVYEQYF	TGCAGTGCTAGAGATCTGAGCAGGGGGGTGTACGAGCAGTACTTC	TRBV20-1	few	TRBJ2-7	NA
CASALGGRDAFF	TGTGCCAGCGCATTAGGGGGTAGGGATGCTTTCTTT	TRBV27	few	TRBJ1-1	NA
CASSYWASGRYEQFF	TGTGCCAGCAGTTATTGGGCTAGCGGGAGATATGAGCAGTTCTTC	TRBV6-5	NA	TRBJ2-1	TRBD2
CASQAEEGAMNTEAFF	TGTGCCAGTCAGGCTGAGGAGGGAGCGATGAACACTGAAGCTTTCTTT	TRBV19	NA	TRBJ1-1	NA